This T cell receptor (beta chain) was recovered during a study of shared clonotypes between healthy human individuals. Findings of the study overall: Sequencing depth was a factor that was expected to affect clonotype sharing among donors.

For this clone: Its target is unknown.

The germline V gene has CDR1 MNHEY and CDR2 SMNVEV (reference sequence). The CDR3 covers 13 residues. V trimming: 2 bases; J trimming: 14 bases; junction bases outside the gene matches: 7. Measured with immunoSEQ multiplex PCR; TCRdb has only the in-frame clones, and not every one. The repertoire holds around 100,000 clones, with 67% as singletons. The sequencing sample was made of memory CD8+ T cells sorted from blood. Noted subset: CD45RO+ cells pooled with CCR7-negative TemRA cells. This sequence joins TRBV27 and TRBJ2-1; 9 bases are shared with TRBD2. The TCR was taken from a woman aged 25 to 39 in good health. Here the CDR3 reads CASSLKKIAGEFF. CDR3 nucleotide sequence: TGTGCCAGCAGTTTAAAAAAAATAGCGGGAGAGTTCTTC.